This TCR beta chain was captured by sequencing in a study of T cells in Graves' hyperthyroidism and ophthalmopathy. At the level of the study: Peripheral blood was obtained at initial diagnosis, preceding any treatment.

The V and J ends lost 3 bases and 7 bases respectively, with 7 bases between them. Looked up from germline, CDR1 is MNHNS and CDR2 is SASEGT. The CDR3 runs 12 residues. TCR beta CDR3 region amplification was performed from RNA transcripts. HTBI primers were used for first-round RT-PCR of the TCR CDR3. TCRdb re-called the multiplex PCR reads through MiXCR, storing one row per CDR3 protein. The table includes 500,000 to 650,000 distinct CDR3 sequences, roughly 15% detected once. As to this clonotype: The antigen remains unidentified.

Findings of the study overall: Separating ophthalmopathy from stable hyperthyroidism was achieved by a 13 V-J model.

V usage is TRBV6-1 and J usage is TRBJ1-5; TRBD1 is a possible D gene (5 bases). This sequence was found in a woman aged 40 to 50 with Graves' hyperthyroidism. The sequenced sample was blood. DNA for the CDR3: TGTGCCAGCAGTGAGACAGCCCAGCCCCAGCATTTT. Amino acid sequence: CASSETAQPQHF.